These 7 T cell receptor beta chains originate from one sample sequenced in a study of blood T cell repertoires in COVID-19. Assay used: immunoSEQ multiplex PCR; TCRdb lists only in-frame clones, some missing. Counted here are fewer than 30,000 clones, around 86% occurring once; the ten biggest clones make up around 7.9%. What was sequenced was peripheral blood. The source of these receptors is a man in his fifties or sixties with active COVID-19.

The J gene is TRBJ2-7, the V gene TRBV6-1; 9 bases match TRBD2. The germline V gene has CDR1 MNHNS and CDR2 SASEGT. The CDR3 runs to 15 residues. The CDR3 region is CASSEGVAGEGEQYV. Here the CDR3 DNA reads TGTGCCAGCAGCGAAGGAGTAGCGGGAGAAGGGGAGCAGTACGTC.

Remarks on this clone: The sample has other DNA sequences that encode this CDR3 too. The chain combines TRBV7-6 with TRBJ2-2; 10 nucleotides align to TRBD2. Germline CDR1 and CDR2: SGHVS and FNYEAQ. V lost 1 base, J lost 5 bases, and 7 bases stayed unmatched. CDR3 length: 17 residues. The CDR3 DNA is TGTGCCAGCAGCTTAGGAGCGGGAGGGCCAGGGACCGGGGAGCTGTTTTTT. Translating it yields CASSLGAGGPGTGELFF.

The chain recombines TRBV11-2 with TRBJ1-4; D is uncertain. The CDR3 spans 16 residues. Germline V CDR1 and CDR2: SGHAT, FQNNGV. The V gene lost 0 bases and the J gene lost 3 bases, with 11 bases spanning the gap. CDR3 protein: CASSLDLPTSNEKLFF. The CDR3 region has the DNA TGTGCCAGCAGCTTAGACCTCCCGACTTCTAATGAAAAACTGTTTTTT.

The chain has TRBV11-3 and TRBJ1-1, with D perhaps TRBD1 (6 bases). This CDR3 region has 16 residues. V lost 5 bases and J lost 4, with 20 bases in between. Germline V lookup: CDR1 SGHNT, CDR2 YENEEA. CDR3 nucleotides: TGTGCCAGCAGCATGGGCCAGGGGCGCGGGGGCACTGAAGCTTTCTTT. As protein: CASSMGQGRGGTEAFF.

This clone appeared a single time. This chain links TRBV4-1 with TRBJ2-7; no clear D. This CDR3 has 14 residues. The V gene's germline CDR1 is MGHRA and CDR2 YSYEKL. V was trimmed by 0 bases and J by 3 bases, leaving 9 bases between them. CDR3 in DNA: TGCGCCAGCAGCCAAGATTGCGCAGGCTACGAGCAGTACGTC. It codes for CASSQDCAGYEQYV.

The chain uses TRBV27 and TRBJ2-1; 8 bases match TRBD1. Germline-derived CDR1 and CDR2 are MNHEY and SMNVEV (reference sequence). This CDR3 comprises 14 residues. Trimming at V came to 3 bases and at J to 4 bases, leaving 2 bases not matched to a gene. The CDR3 nucleotides read TGTGCCAGCAGTTTTACAGGGGGTTACAATGAGCAGTTCTTC. It specifies CASSFTGGYNEQFF.

The chain recombines TRBV28 with TRBJ1-2; D not certain. The CDR3 totals 13 residues. CDR1 MDHEN and CDR2 SYDVKM come from the germline V gene. V lost 3 bases and J 4 bases, leaving 9 bases between the germline ends. The CDR3 loop reads CASSLMASYGYTF. CDR3 nucleotides: TGTGCCAGCAGTTTGATGGCTAGCTATGGCTACACCTTC.